Listed below are T cell receptor beta chains from one sample, sequenced in a study of blood T cell repertoires in COVID-19. TCRdb's copy holds only in-frame clones and misses some; the assay was immunoSEQ multiplex PCR. The sample carries tens of thousands of clones, over 60% recorded once. Sequenced input: peripheral blood. These receptors were taken from a man between 65 and 80 years old with COVID-19, enrolled during active disease. Both conserved end residues are part of each CDR3. Fields, in order: V gene, D gene, J gene, clone size, CDR3 DNA, CDR3 protein. D genes are given only for firm matches. For some rows the clone size is stated as once, few or many, or as a class when expanded; others skip it.

v_gene: TRBV6-5; d_gene: TRBD2; j_gene: TRBJ2-1; abundance: .; CDR3nt: TGTGCCAGCAGTTCGTCTAGCGGTACCTACAATGAGCAGTTCTTC; CDR3aa: CASSSSSGTYNEQFF
v_gene: TRBV29-1; d_gene: .; j_gene: TRBJ1-5; abundance: once; CDR3nt: TGCAGCGTCTCTTTAACAGGAGGGAATCAGCCCCAGCATTTT; CDR3aa: CSVSLTGGNQPQHF
v_gene: TRBV18; d_gene: .; j_gene: TRBJ1-5; abundance: .; CDR3nt: TGTGCCAGCTCACCAAGCGGCATCAATCAGCCCCAGCATTTT; CDR3aa: CASSPSGINQPQHF
v_gene: TRBV19; d_gene: .; j_gene: TRBJ2-7; abundance: .; CDR3nt: TGTGCCAGTAGTATAGGGAGCTCCTACGAGCAGTACTTC; CDR3aa: CASSIGSSYEQYF
v_gene: TRBV5-1; d_gene: .; j_gene: TRBJ1-2; abundance: .; CDR3nt: TGCGCCAGCAGCCCTGACAGACTGAACTATGGCTACACCTTC; CDR3aa: CASSPDRLNYGYTF
v_gene: TRBV7-3; d_gene: TRBD2; j_gene: TRBJ2-7; abundance: few; CDR3nt: TGTGCCAGCAGCCCCATAAGGGCCAAAGCGGGAGGGCCCTACGAGCAGTACTTC; CDR3aa: CASSPIRAKAGGPYEQYF
v_gene: TRBV6-2/TRBV6-3; d_gene: TRBD2; j_gene: TRBJ2-1; abundance: .; CDR3nt: TGTGCCAGCAGTTATTTCACTAGCGACTACAATGAGCAGTTCTTC; CDR3aa: CASSYFTSDYNEQFF
v_gene: TRBV29-1; d_gene: .; j_gene: TRBJ2-1; abundance: .; CDR3nt: TGCAGCGTTGCTCTTCCCTACAATGAGCAGTTCTTC; CDR3aa: CSVALPYNEQFF
v_gene: TRBV29-1; d_gene: .; j_gene: TRBJ2-2; abundance: .; CDR3nt: TGCAGCGTTGTCGCAGGGCGTAACACCGGGGAGCTGTTTTTT; CDR3aa: CSVVAGRNTGELFF
v_gene: TRBV5-1; d_gene: .; j_gene: TRBJ1-3; abundance: .; CDR3nt: TGCGCCAGCAGCTTGGAGGGGTCCTACTCTGGAAACACCATATATTTT; CDR3aa: CASSLEGSYSGNTIYF
v_gene: TRBV5-1; d_gene: .; j_gene: TRBJ2-1; abundance: .; CDR3nt: TGCGCCAGCAGCTTGGGGTCGGGTCTTCCCTTTTACAATGAGCAGTTCTTC; CDR3aa: CASSLGSGLPFYNEQFF
v_gene: TRBV27; d_gene: .; j_gene: TRBJ1-2; abundance: .; CDR3nt: TGTGCCAGCAGTTTAAAACAGGGCTATGGCTACACCTTC; CDR3aa: CASSLKQGYGYTF
v_gene: TRBV28; d_gene: .; j_gene: TRBJ1-1; abundance: .; CDR3nt: TGTGCCAGCAGTTTGGTAGGACAGTTCACTGAAGCTTTCTTT; CDR3aa: CASSLVGQFTEAFF
v_gene: TRBV24-1; d_gene: .; j_gene: TRBJ2-7; abundance: once; CDR3nt: TGTGCCACCAGTGACCCAGGTTACGAGCAGTACTTC; CDR3aa: CATSDPGYEQYF
v_gene: TRBV10-3; d_gene: TRBD1; j_gene: TRBJ2-3; abundance: few; CDR3nt: TGTGCCATCACCGGGCCGGGACAGGGGGTAGATACGCAGTATTTT; CDR3aa: CAITGPGQGVDTQYF
v_gene: TRBV6-2/TRBV6-3; d_gene: TRBD1; j_gene: TRBJ2-7; abundance: .; CDR3nt: TGTGCCAGCAGTTACTCCGGGACAGGGTCTCACTACGAGCAGTACTTC; CDR3aa: CASSYSGTGSHYEQYF
v_gene: TRBV5-5; d_gene: TRBD1; j_gene: TRBJ1-5; abundance: few; CDR3nt: TGTGCCAGCAGCTTGGTAACAGGGGGCGATCAGCCCCAGCATTTT; CDR3aa: CASSLVTGGDQPQHF
v_gene: TRBV18; d_gene: TRBD1; j_gene: TRBJ1-2; abundance: few; CDR3nt: TGTGCCAGCTCACCATCGAACAGGGGGAACTATGGCTACACCTTC; CDR3aa: CASSPSNRGNYGYTF
v_gene: TRBV5-4; d_gene: TRBD1; j_gene: TRBJ1-2; abundance: .; CDR3nt: TGTGCCAGCAGCCGGGAGGGGGCCTATGGCTACACCTTC; CDR3aa: CASSREGAYGYTF
v_gene: TRBV7-8; d_gene: TRBD1; j_gene: TRBJ1-2; abundance: few; CDR3nt: TGTGCCAGCAGCGCGCGGGACAGGGCAGACTATGGCTACACCTTC; CDR3aa: CASSARDRADYGYTF
v_gene: TRBV27; d_gene: TRBD1; j_gene: TRBJ1-2; abundance: .; CDR3nt: TGTGCCAGCAGTTTGGGGGGGACAGGGGGCTATGGCTACACCTTC; CDR3aa: CASSLGGTGGYGYTF
v_gene: TRBV28; d_gene: TRBD2; j_gene: TRBJ2-7; abundance: .; CDR3nt: TGTGCCAGCAGACCCCAGCGGGGTACCTCCTACGAGCAGTACTTC; CDR3aa: CASRPQRGTSYEQYF
v_gene: TRBV11-2; d_gene: .; j_gene: TRBJ2-2; abundance: once; CDR3nt: TGTGCCAGCAGCTCGAGGGTTCCAGCCGGGGAGCTGTTTTTT; CDR3aa: CASSSRVPAGELFF
v_gene: TRBV9; d_gene: TRBD1; j_gene: TRBJ2-2; abundance: .; CDR3nt: TGTGCCAGCAGCGTAGGCCCAGGGGGCAAGAACGGGGAGCTGTTTTTT; CDR3aa: CASSVGPGGKNGELFF
v_gene: TRBV9; d_gene: .; j_gene: TRBJ2-1; abundance: .; CDR3nt: TGTGCCAGCAGCGTAGGGGACATATACAATGAGCAGTTCTTC; CDR3aa: CASSVGDIYNEQFF
v_gene: TRBV3-1/TRBV3-2; d_gene: TRBD1; j_gene: TRBJ1-5; abundance: .; CDR3nt: TGTGCCAGCGCCGGAGGGGGCAGCAATCAGCCCCAGCATTTT; CDR3aa: CASAGGGSNQPQHF
v_gene: TRBV3-1/TRBV3-2; d_gene: TRBD2; j_gene: TRBJ2-7; abundance: .; CDR3nt: TGTGCCAGCAGCCAAAACAGAAGGACTAGCTCGGGGGACGAGCAGTACTTC; CDR3aa: CASSQNRRTSSGDEQYF
v_gene: TRBV28; d_gene: TRBD1; j_gene: TRBJ1-1; abundance: .; CDR3nt: TGTGCCAGCAGAGGCGGAGGGGGCATAACTGAAGCTTTCTTT; CDR3aa: CASRGGGGITEAFF
v_gene: TRBV29-1; d_gene: .; j_gene: TRBJ1-1; abundance: .; CDR3nt: TGCAGCGTTGGGAGCAGGGCGAACACTGAAGCTTTCTTT; CDR3aa: CSVGSRANTEAFF
v_gene: TRBV10-1; d_gene: .; j_gene: TRBJ1-3; abundance: .; CDR3nt: TGCGCCAGCAGACCCGACGGGGCTGGAAACACCATATATTTT; CDR3aa: CASRPDGAGNTIYF
v_gene: TRBV19; d_gene: .; j_gene: TRBJ2-5; abundance: .; CDR3nt: TGTGCCAGTAGTATTGGGCGGGACCAAGAGACCCAGTACTTC; CDR3aa: CASSIGRDQETQYF
v_gene: TRBV5-6; d_gene: .; j_gene: TRBJ2-7; abundance: .; CDR3nt: TGTGCCAGCAGCTTAACAGGCTACGAGCAGTACTTC; CDR3aa: CASSLTGYEQYF
v_gene: TRBV29-1; d_gene: TRBD1; j_gene: TRBJ1-1; abundance: .; CDR3nt: TGCAGCGTTGTGAGGGGGCCAATGGGCACTGAAGCTTTCTTT; CDR3aa: CSVVRGPMGTEAFF
v_gene: TRBV6-5; d_gene: .; j_gene: TRBJ2-2; abundance: .; CDR3nt: TGTGCCACCAAACCAGGAGCGGACACCGGGGAGCTGTTTTTT; CDR3aa: CATKPGADTGELFF